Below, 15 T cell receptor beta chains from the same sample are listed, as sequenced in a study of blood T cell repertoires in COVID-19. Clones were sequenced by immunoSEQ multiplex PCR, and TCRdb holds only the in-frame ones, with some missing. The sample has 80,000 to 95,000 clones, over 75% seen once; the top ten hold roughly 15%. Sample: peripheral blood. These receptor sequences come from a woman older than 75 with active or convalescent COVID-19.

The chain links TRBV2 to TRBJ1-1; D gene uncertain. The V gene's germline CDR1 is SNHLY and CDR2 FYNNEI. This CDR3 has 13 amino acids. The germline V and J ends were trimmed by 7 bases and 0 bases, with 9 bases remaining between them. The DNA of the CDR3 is TGTGCCAGCACTTTAACACTGAACACTGAAGCTTTCTTT. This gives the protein CASTLTLNTEAFF.

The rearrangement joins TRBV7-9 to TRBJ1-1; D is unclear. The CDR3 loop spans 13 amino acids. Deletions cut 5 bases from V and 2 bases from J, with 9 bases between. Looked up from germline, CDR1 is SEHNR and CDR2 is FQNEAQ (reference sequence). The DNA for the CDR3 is TGTGCCAGCAGCCTACCACCCAACACTGAAGCTTTCTTT. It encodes CASSLPPNTEAFF.

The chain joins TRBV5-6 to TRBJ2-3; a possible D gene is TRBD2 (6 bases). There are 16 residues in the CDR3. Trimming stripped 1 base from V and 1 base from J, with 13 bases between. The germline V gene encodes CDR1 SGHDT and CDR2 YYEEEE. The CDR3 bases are TGTGCCAGCAGCTTGCGACTAGGCAGAGGCACAGATACGCAGTATTTT. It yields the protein CASSLRLGRGTDTQYF. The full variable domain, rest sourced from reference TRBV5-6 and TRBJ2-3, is DAGVTQSPTHLIKTRGQQVTLRCSPKSGHDTVSWYQQALGQGPQFIFQYYEEEERQRGNFPDRFSGHQFPNYSSELNVNALLLGDSALYLCASSLRLGRGTDTQYFGPGTRLTVL.

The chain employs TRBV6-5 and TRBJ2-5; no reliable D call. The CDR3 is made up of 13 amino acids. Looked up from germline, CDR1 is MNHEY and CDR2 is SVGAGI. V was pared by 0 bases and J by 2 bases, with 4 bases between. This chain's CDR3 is CASSYSGQETQYF. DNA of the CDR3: TGTGCCAGCAGTTACTCCGGTCAAGAGACCCAGTACTTC.

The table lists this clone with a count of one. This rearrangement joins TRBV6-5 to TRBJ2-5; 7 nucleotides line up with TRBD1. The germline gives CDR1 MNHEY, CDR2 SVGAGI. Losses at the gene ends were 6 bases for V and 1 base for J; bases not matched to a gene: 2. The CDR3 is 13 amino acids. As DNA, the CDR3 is TGTGCCAGCAGGGGGACAGTCCAAGAGACCCAGTACTTC. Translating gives CASRGTVQETQYF.

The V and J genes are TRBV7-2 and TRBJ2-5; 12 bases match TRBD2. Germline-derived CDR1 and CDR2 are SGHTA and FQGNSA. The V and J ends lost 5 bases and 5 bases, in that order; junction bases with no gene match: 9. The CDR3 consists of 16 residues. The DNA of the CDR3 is TGTGCCAGCAGCCCCCAACTAGCGGGAGGTTACGAGACCCAGTACTTC. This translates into CASSPQLAGGYETQYF. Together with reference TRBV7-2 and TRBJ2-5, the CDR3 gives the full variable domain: GAGVSQSPSNKVTEKGKDVELRCDPISGHTALYWYRQSLGQGLEFLIYFQGNSAPDKSGLPSDRFSAERTGGSVSTLTIQRTQQEDSAVYLCASSPQLAGGYETQYFGPGTRLLVL.

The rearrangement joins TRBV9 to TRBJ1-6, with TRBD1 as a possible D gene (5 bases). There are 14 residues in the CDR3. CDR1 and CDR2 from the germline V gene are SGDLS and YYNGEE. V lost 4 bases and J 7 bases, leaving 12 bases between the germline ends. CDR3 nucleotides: TGTGCCAGCAGCCTTGACAGCCAAAATTCACCCCTCCACTTT. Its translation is CASSLDSQNSPLHF.

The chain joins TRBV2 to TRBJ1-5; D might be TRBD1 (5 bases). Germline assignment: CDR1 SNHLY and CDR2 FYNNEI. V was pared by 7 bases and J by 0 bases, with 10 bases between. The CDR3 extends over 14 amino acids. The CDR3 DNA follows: TGTGCCAGCACGGGGGAATATAGCAATCAGCCCCAGCATTTT. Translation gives CASTGEYSNQPQHF.

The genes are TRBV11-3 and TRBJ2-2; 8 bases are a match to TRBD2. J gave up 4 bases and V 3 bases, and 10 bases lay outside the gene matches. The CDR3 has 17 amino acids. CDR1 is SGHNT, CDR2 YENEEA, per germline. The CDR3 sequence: CASSLGTPLAGTGELFF. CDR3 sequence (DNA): TGTGCCAGCAGCTTGGGGACCCCCCTAGCGGGCACCGGGGAGCTGTTTTTT.

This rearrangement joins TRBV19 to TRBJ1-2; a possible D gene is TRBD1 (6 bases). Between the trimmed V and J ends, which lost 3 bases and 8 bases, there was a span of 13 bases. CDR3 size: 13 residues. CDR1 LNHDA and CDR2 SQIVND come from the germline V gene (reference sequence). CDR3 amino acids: CASSMEQGLGYTF. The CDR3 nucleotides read TGTGCCAGTAGTATGGAACAGGGTCTGGGCTACACCTTC. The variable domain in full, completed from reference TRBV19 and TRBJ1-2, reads DGGITQSPKYLFRKEGQNVTLSCEQNLNHDAMYWYRQDPGQGLRLIYYSQIVNDFQKGDIAEGYSVSREKKESFPLTVTSAQKNPTAFYLCASSMEQGLGYTFGSGTRLTVV.

The CDR3 DNA is TGTGCCAGCAGCGCCTCGGAACAGCCCAACTATGGCTACACCTTC. This encodes CASSASEQPNYGYTF. The V call is TRBV2, the J call TRBJ1-2, with D hard to call. The germline V and J ends were trimmed by 6 bases and 2 bases, with 16 bases remaining between them. The CDR3 has 15 amino acids. Germline CDR1 SNHLY, CDR2 FYNNEI.

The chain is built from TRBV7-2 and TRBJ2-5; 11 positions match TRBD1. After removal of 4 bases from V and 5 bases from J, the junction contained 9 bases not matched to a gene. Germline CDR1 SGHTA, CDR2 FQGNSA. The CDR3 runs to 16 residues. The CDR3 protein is CASSSTWTGGSETQYF. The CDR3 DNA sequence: TGTGCCAGCAGCTCAACCTGGACAGGGGGCTCGGAGACCCAGTACTTC.

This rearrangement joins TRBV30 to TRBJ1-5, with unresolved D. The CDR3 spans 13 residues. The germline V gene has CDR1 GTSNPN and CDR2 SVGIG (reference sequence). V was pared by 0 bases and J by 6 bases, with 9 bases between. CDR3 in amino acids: CAWSVRGTQPQHF. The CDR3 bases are TGTGCCTGGAGTGTACGCGGTACTCAGCCCCAGCATTTT. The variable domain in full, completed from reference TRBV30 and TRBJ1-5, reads SQTIHQWPATLVQPVGSPLSLECTVEGTSNPNLYWYRQAAGRGLQLLFYSVGIGQISSEVPQNLSASRPQDRQFILSSKKLLLSDSGFYLCAWSVRGTQPQHFGDGTRLSIL.

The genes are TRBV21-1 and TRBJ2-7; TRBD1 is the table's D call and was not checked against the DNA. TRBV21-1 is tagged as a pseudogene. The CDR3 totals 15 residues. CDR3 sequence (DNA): TGTGCCAGCAGCAAAGCGGGACAATTATCCTACGAGCAGTACTTC. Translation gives CASSKAGQLSYEQYF.

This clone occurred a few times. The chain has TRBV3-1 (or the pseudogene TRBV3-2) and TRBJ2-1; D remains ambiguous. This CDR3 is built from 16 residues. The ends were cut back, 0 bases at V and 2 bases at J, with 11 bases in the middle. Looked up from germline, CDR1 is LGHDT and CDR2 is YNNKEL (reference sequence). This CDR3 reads CASSQDASVTYNEQFF. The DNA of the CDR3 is TGTGCCAGCAGCCAAGATGCGTCGGTTACCTACAATGAGCAGTTCTTC.